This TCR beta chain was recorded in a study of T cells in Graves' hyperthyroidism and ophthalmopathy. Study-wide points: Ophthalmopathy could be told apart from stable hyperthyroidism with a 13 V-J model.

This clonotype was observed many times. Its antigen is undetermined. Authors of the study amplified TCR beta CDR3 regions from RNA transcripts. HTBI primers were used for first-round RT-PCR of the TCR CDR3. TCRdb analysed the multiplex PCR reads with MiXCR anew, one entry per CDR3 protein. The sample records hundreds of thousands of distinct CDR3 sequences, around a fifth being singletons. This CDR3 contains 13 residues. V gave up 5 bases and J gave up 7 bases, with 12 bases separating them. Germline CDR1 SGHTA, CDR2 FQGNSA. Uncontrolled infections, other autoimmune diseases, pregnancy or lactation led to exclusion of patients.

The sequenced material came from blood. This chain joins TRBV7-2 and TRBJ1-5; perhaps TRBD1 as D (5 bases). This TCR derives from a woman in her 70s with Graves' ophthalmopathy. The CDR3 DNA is TGTGCCAGCAGCCGGGGCGCAGAACAGCCCCAGCATTTT. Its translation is CASSRGAEQPQHF.